The entry that follows covers one T cell receptor (beta chain) sequence. The protocol was immunoSEQ multiplex PCR, while the TCRdb copy is restricted to in-frame clones and leaves out a portion. The sample shows about 76,000 clones, 89% of them seen only once. From germline, CDR1 is LNHDA and CDR2 SQIVND (reference sequence). CDR3 length: 15 amino acids. After removal of 7 bases from V and 3 bases from J, the junction contained 9 bases not matched to a gene. The sample is drawn from a study of OX40 agonist ivuxolimab in advanced cancers. This clonotype was sampled from an adult with an advanced solid tumor such as melanoma, head and neck, liver or kidney cancer. The chain recombines TRBV19 with TRBJ2-3, with 8 bases matching TRBD1. Sample: CD4+ or CD8+ T cells sorted from blood, taken in a trial of the OX40 agonist ivuxolimab. CDR3: CASNPGGAGTDTQYF. The CDR3 DNA reads as TGTGCCAGTAACCCAGGGGGCGCGGGTACAGATACGCAGTATTTT.